Each of the 12 T cell receptor beta chains below was sequenced from the same sample in a study of blood T cell repertoires in COVID-19. Clones were sequenced by immunoSEQ multiplex PCR, and TCRdb holds only the in-frame ones, with some missing. This table holds approximately 82,000 clones, approximately 82% found once. The specimen was peripheral blood. These TCRs come from a woman aged 55-69 years with acute or convalescent COVID-19.

This clone has only a few counts. This sequence joins TRBV19 and TRBJ1-5; D may be TRBD1 (5 bases). Germline V gene sequence: CDR1 LNHDA, CDR2 SQIVND (reference sequence). Trimming stripped 1 base from V and 4 bases from J, with 17 bases between. The CDR3 is made up of 17 amino acids. Here the CDR3 DNA reads TGTGCCAGTAGTATAGGGAACCTGGGGGGTAGTAATCAGCCCCAGCATTTT. Translating gives CASSIGNLGGSNQPQHF.

The chain links TRBV10-2 to TRBJ1-1, with 9 bases fitting TRBD1. After removal of 9 bases from V and 3 bases from J, the junction contained 5 bases not matched to a gene. This CDR3 is 13 amino acids long. Per germline, CDR1 WSHSY and CDR2 SAAADI. The CDR3: CASRDRADTEAFF. The DNA for the CDR3 is TGCGCCAGTCGGGACAGGGCGGACACTGAAGCTTTCTTT.

The chain couples TRBV19 to TRBJ2-2, with 11 bases that match TRBD1. CDR3 length: 16 residues. Germline trimming cut 5 bases from V and 2 bases from J; bases unmatched to any gene: 4. The germline V gene has CDR1 LNHDA and CDR2 SQIVND (reference sequence). In nucleotides, the CDR3 is TGTGCCAGTAGTCTTGGACAGGGGGCAAACACCGGGGAGCTGTTTTTT. Amino acids: CASSLGQGANTGELFF.

V usage is TRBV5-1 and J usage is TRBJ2-1; 11 bases are a match to TRBD2. Germline assignment: CDR1 SGHRS and CDR2 YFSETQ. The CDR3 spans 15 residues. Unmatched junction bases numbered 3, after V lost 2 bases and J lost 5 bases. CDR3 nucleotide sequence: TGCGCCAGCAGCTTACTAGCGGGAGCCAACAATGAGCAGTTCTTC. Its translation is CASSLLAGANNEQFF.

CDR3 coding DNA: TGTGCCAGCAGTCCGGACAGGGATCAGCCCCAGCATTTT. Protein sequence: CASSPDRDQPQHF. This chain connects TRBV6-5 to TRBJ1-5; the match to TRBD1 covers 8 bases. CDR1 and CDR2 from the germline V gene are MNHEY and SVGAGI. V dropped 5 bases and J dropped 5; count of bases not matched to a gene: 2. The CDR3 covers 13 residues.

The CDR3 sequence: CASSALTSSSNSYNEQFF. CDR3 DNA sequence: TGTGCCAGCTCAGCTCTAACCTCCTCAAGTAACTCCTACAATGAGCAGTTCTTC. The chain recombines TRBV18 with TRBJ2-1; no firm D call. There are 18 residues in the CDR3. The germline V gene has CDR1 KGHSH and CDR2 LQKENI. V lost 5 bases and J lost 0, with 20 bases in between.

This clone was detected a few times. The V gene is TRBV19, the J gene TRBJ1-1; D remains ambiguous. Trimming took off 2 bases at V and 9 bases at J, with 10 bases between the two ends. Germline CDR1 and CDR2: LNHDA and SQIVND (reference sequence). The CDR3 extends over 12 amino acids. The CDR3 nucleotides read TGTGCCAGTAGTATATCGCTGACAAAAGCTTTCTTT. This translates into CASSISLTKAFF.

This clone showed up just once. J is TRBJ1-1 and V is TRBV10-3; no definite D call. This CDR3 spans 14 amino acids. Germline V gene sequence: CDR1 ENHRY, CDR2 SYGVKD. Trimming shortened V by 0 bases and J by 0 bases, and 5 bases separated the two germline ends. The CDR3 bases are TGTGCCATCAGTGAGTCGCGAGTGAACACTGAAGCTTTCTTT. Translated: CAISESRVNTEAFF.

V gene TRBV18 combines with J gene TRBJ1-2, with D maybe TRBD1 (6 bases). Germline V gene sequence: CDR1 KGHSH, CDR2 LQKENI. The CDR3 has 13 residues. V was trimmed by 2 bases and J by 4 bases, leaving 8 bases between them. For the CDR3, the DNA is TGTGCCAGCTCACCAGGGGGGGCCTATGGCTACACCTTC. This encodes CASSPGGAYGYTF.

The V call is TRBV29-1, the J call TRBJ1-1; TRBD1 matches 7 bases. The V gene's germline CDR1 is SQVTM and CDR2 ANQGSEA. This CDR3 has 11 amino acids. The CDR3 here is CSARQGREAFF. The CDR3 DNA sequence: TGCAGTGCCCGACAGGGCCGTGAAGCTTTCTTT. The variable domain in full, completed from reference TRBV29-1 and TRBJ1-1, reads SAVISQKPSRDICQRGTSLTIQCQVDSQVTMMFWYRQQPGQSLTLIATANQGSEATYESGFVIDKFPISRPNLTFSTLTVSNMSPEDSSIYLCSARQGREAFFGQGTRLTVV.

This clone has just one count. V is TRBV9 and J is TRBJ2-1; 8 bases are a match to TRBD1. The CDR3 has 16 amino acids. Unmatched junction bases numbered 11, after V lost 3 bases and J lost 6 bases. The germline V gene has CDR1 SGDLS and CDR2 YYNGEE. The CDR3 DNA is TGTGCCAGCAGCGCGCGAACCGGGACAGGTCCCAATGAGCAGTTCTTC. Translation: CASSARTGTGPNEQFF.

The rearrangement uses TRBV7-9 and TRBJ2-7; D might be TRBD1 (5 bases). The CDR3 has 12 residues. Deletions cut 5 bases from V and 2 bases from J, with 7 bases between. CDR1 and CDR2 from the germline V gene are SEHNR and FQNEAQ (reference sequence). The CDR3 nucleotides are TGTGCCAGCAGCCTGGACACCTACGAGCAGTACTTC. Amino acids: CASSLDTYEQYF.